The entry below describes one T cell receptor beta chain. No antigen is known for it. The data were taken from a study of cytomegalovirus exposure and HLA in healthy donors (dated by TCRdb to 2015 to 2018). About the study as a whole: According to an earlier analysis of 587 of the donors, about 179 million T cells yielded 120 million or so unique TCR beta sequences and about 280 Gb of sequence data. Approximately 310 gigabases of sequencing data and around 85 million unique TCR sequences made up an early release that covered some 640 HLA-typed donors. Of the roughly 400 genotyped donors, over 70% fell in the genetic ancestry cluster associated with self-reported Caucasian donors. The aim of the study was to test whether cataloging public T cell receptors could identify signatures of past pathogen exposure. Using immunosequencing, the study profiled T cell repertoires from 666 subjects and related those repertoires to cytomegalovirus serostatus. Along with the approximately 670-subject first cohort, a separate validation cohort of over 90 different subjects was used. To predict cytomegalovirus infection status, the study brought together high-throughput TCR immunosequencing, statistical association of individual TCRs with disease status, and machine learning. To study patterns of TCR occurrence, a later analysis re-analyzed previously published TCR beta repertoires from several hundred donors and added high-resolution HLA genotyping. Rather than using new phenotypic data, the later analysis identified candidate immune exposures from TCR beta sequences and from how often those sequences occurred across donors. In an earlier analysis of more than 550 of the donors, high-throughput TCR beta sequencing was used to judge whether each TCR beta V gene segment behaved as functional or pseudogenic. Donor age, sex, ethnicity and CMV serostatus were compiled alongside the repertoire data. A later genetic analysis took genome-wide SNP genotypes for about three fifths of the roughly 670 donors and used that subset as a discovery cohort. All discovery cohort repertoires had been generated using a single sequencing platform. HLA typing covered class I and class II loci at four-digit resolution. The number of typed donors differed by locus: roughly 629-640 for A, B, C, DRB1 and DQB1; about 520 for DQA1; some 590 for DPA1; and about 450 for DPB1. Four to six DR-DQ haplotypes were handled as single units for association and clustering, since linkage in the cohort was strong. On average, 235,054 unique TCR beta nucleotide sequences were sequenced per donor among 398 genotyped donors of the cohort, with 15% to 20% of those sequences being non-productive.

To prepare the library, the immunoSEQ multiplex PCR assay was applied. For the multiplex PCR, a mixture combining 60 forward primers for TCR Vbeta segments and 13 reverse primers for TCR Jbeta segments was used. The CDR3 region of rearranged TCR beta genes was amplified from genomic DNA with a multiplex PCR assay. The amplified TCR beta libraries were sequenced on the Illumina HiSeq System as 87-base-pair reads. The study's own analysis went as follows. A later analysis tallied 75 million to 85 million unique TCR beta chains across the 666 repertoires, and approximately 11 million of those chains were shared by two or more donors. A nearest-neighbor algorithm error-corrected the raw reads and collapsed the reads into unique sequences, merging closely related sequences to remove PCR and sequencing errors. V, D and J gene segments were assigned by aligning CDR3 sequences to IMGT reference sequences. For a sequence to be retained, a match of at least six nucleotides to both a V gene segment and a J gene segment was required. Rearrangements were classified as productive when the CDR3 lacked stop codons and remained in frame with V and J, and all other rearrangements were classified as non-productive. Following IMGT convention, CDR3 was defined as the stretch from the second conserved V-encoded cysteine to the conserved J-encoded phenylalanine. The earlier analysis of about 610 of the donors excluded any sequence lacking an unambiguous match to a single V gene segment. An earlier analysis of a few hundred of the donors called V segments functional above 56.7% productive rearrangements and segregating when the between-donor standard deviation exceeded 5%. A statistical classification framework was developed to diagnose cytomegalovirus status using the catalog of TCR beta chain sequences. A later analysis assigned V and J genes by comparing TCR nucleotide sequences with IMGT/GENE-DB human TR gene sequences. In a later analysis, CDR3 sequences and most-parsimonious VDJ recombination scenarios were assigned using the TCRdist pipeline. In a later analysis, each TCR beta chain was defined by its CDR3 amino acid sequence together with its V-gene family, and reads lacking a unique V-gene family were excluded. In a later analysis, 450 to 600 highly shared, low-generation-probability nucleotide sequences were removed to address suspected cross-contamination and a sequencing artifact. In a later analysis, a clonal expansion index was calculated for each public chain from normalized within-repertoire ranks of inferred template counts. In a later analysis, generation probabilities were computed using a VDJ recombination model fitted to out-of-frame rearrangements, and the results were checked against IGoR. A later analysis scored TCR-TCR, TCR-HLA and TCR-CMV co-occurrence with hypergeometric tests, applying a repertoire-size bias correction to TCR pairs. To estimate false discovery rates, a later analysis permuted the HLA or CMV assignments 20 times. A later analysis grouped co-occurring TCRs with DBSCAN, adding TCRdist sequence similarity when clustering within HLA-allele-positive subsets. Repertoires with fewer than 30,000 or more than 120,000 public chains were left out of co-occurrence clustering, as were five repertoires with anomalous nucleotide sharing. TCRdb provides this immuneACCESS table in a form limited to in-frame rearrangements. Some clones are lacking; in checked studies, under half of them reflect an unresolved V gene, and why the rest are absent is not known. That table is the source of V, J and clone size, and D and trimming were worked out from the DNA. The sample table on file contains 200,000 to 250,000 clones. The leading ten clones occupy roughly 0.89% of the sample.

What the study reported, not specific to this receptor: In a later analysis, most CMV-associated TCR beta chains were found to appear HLA-restricted, with HLA associations seemingly driven largely by CMV exposure. In both the original and validation cohorts, the classifier was reported to diagnose cytomegalovirus status with high specificity and sensitivity. While some public TCRs were present in many individuals, most TCR sequences turned up only very rarely across donors. It was suggested by the authors that the approach could potentially be generalized to other disease states and immunological phenotypes. Sequencing depth was assumed to be roughly uniform across donors in the presence/absence analyses, though that assumption may not hold. Correlated functional status among segregating V segments might be attributable to linkage disequilibrium, but an unknown experimental factor could not be ruled out. In a later analysis, TCR association rates were found to vary across HLA loci, with the most associated TCRs seen for DRB1 alleles and the fewest for HLA-C alleles. Because HLA typing was unavailable for some donors at each locus, only the typed subset was used in association tests. Specific HLA alleles were associated with roughly 16,000 TCR beta sequences at a false discovery rate of 0.05 in a later analysis. Because the 87-base-pair reads could not distinguish some IMGT-functional V segments, including TRBV6-2 and TRBV6-3, those segments were excluded. According to a later analysis, parvovirus B19, influenza, CMV and Epstein-Barr virus appeared linked to several top co-occurrence clusters. A further reported finding was that TCR beta sequences accurately predicted the HLA-A and HLA-B alleles for most subjects in the first cohort. Immune exposure information for the cohort was limited to CMV serostatus. Strong co-occurrence of HLA alleles, especially DR and DQ, made assigning TCR associations to individual alleles difficult. In a later genetic analysis, fewer N-insertions in productive TCRs were reported among donors in an Asian-associated ancestry cluster than the 666-donor mean. In a later genetic analysis, a missense DCLRE1C variant was associated with V-gene and J-gene trimming of TCR beta chains, and the association was replicated in an independent cohort. In vitro tests confirmed that a few of the cytomegalovirus-associated TCR beta chains recognize cytomegalovirus antigens. The earlier analysis of approximately 590 of the donors excluded 15 to 20 rarely observed V segments, including chromosome 9 orphons, because counts were too low. A group of highly shared sequence variants was considered likely to be a technical artifact of the sequencing pipeline. The study listed 150 to 200 TCR beta chains as associated with cytomegalovirus. In a later analysis, HLA-associated TCR beta chains were found to be more clonally expanded and to have lower generation probabilities than equally common non-associated chains. Broadly in line with IMGT annotations, most TCR beta V segments showed up in productive rearrangements about 87% or about 30% of the time in an earlier analysis of several hundred of the donors. The cohort was sequenced for TCR beta chains only, and without alpha or paired-chain data the features that could be detected were limited.

The cohort consisted of 666 healthy bone marrow donors. All cohort members were sampled while nominally healthy, although unrecorded immune exposures were likely present. The donor tested CMV seropositive, placing the donor among the 250 to 350 seropositive members of the cohort. Each donor provided a peripheral blood sample, and peripheral blood mononuclear cells were used for TCR beta sequencing. The Qiagen DNeasy Blood Extraction Kit was used to extract genomic DNA from the blood cell samples. CDR1 and CDR2 are drawn from the germline V gene: MGHDK, SYGVNS. The CDR3 numbers 16 residues from cysteine through phenylalanine. Only CDR3 DNA remains: 48 bases, in frame from the first base. V is clipped by 6 bases and J by 0 bases, and the sequence between their germline boundaries is 15 bases long.

Here the chain combines TRBV25-1 and TRBJ1-3; the D gene is perhaps TRBD1, on 6 matching bases. Material: PBMCs. This clonotype was sampled from a woman in her twenties or thirties in good health and CMV-seropositive. The CDR3 region: CASSSDSLSSGNTIYF. The DNA sequence is as follows: TGTGCCAGCAGCTCGGACAGCCTCAGCTCTGGAAACACCATATATTTT.